A single sample is the source of the 20 T cell receptor beta chains below, sequenced in a study of tumor-infiltrating lymphocytes in primary liver carcinoma. Germline DNA was also extracted, and blood RNA was taken from unsorted whole blood. Total RNA (approximately 500 ng) served as template for TCR beta cDNA synthesis primed by a constant-region primer. Libraries covering TCR beta were generated through three nested multiplex PCR rounds (using a slightly modified ARM-PCR). In the first two PCR rounds, TRBV1-TRBV30 forward primers were paired with a C-beta reverse primer, and each round lasted 10 cycles. MiXCR was run by TCRdb on the multiplex PCR reads, yielding one entry per CDR3 protein. Of approximately 340,000 distinct CDR3 sequences in the sample, roughly 61% were seen once. The specimen sequenced was peripheral blood. Source of these receptors: a man aged 35 to 55 with primary liver carcinoma and hepatitis B virus infection.

The V and J genes are TRBV29-1 and TRBJ2-5, with D perhaps matching TRBD2 (6 bases). Germline CDR1 reads SQVTM; CDR2 reads ANQGSEA. The CDR3 covers 14 residues. V gave up 6 bases and J gave up 2 bases, with 16 bases separating them. The CDR3 nucleotides read TGCAGCGTCGGAGGGACTGGCGGACAAGAGACCCAGTACTTC. Its translation: CSVGGTGGQETQYF.

The chain uses TRBV6-1 and TRBJ2-7; D may be TRBD1 or TRBD2 (5 bases each). CDR1 is MNHNS, CDR2 SASEGT, per germline. Trimming cost V 4 bases and J 4 bases, with 20 bases left between them. CDR3 size: 16 residues. The chain's CDR3 is CASSATGAGFRYEQYF. DNA for the CDR3: TGTGCCAGCAGTGCAACCGGGGCAGGGTTTAGATACGAGCAGTACTTC.

This clonotype was recorded a few times. V usage is TRBV21-1 and J usage is TRBJ1-5; the tabulated D call, TRBD1, remains unverified against the DNA. TRBV21-1 is listed as a pseudogene. The CDR3 loop spans 14 amino acids. The CDR3 nucleotides read TGTGCCAGCAGCGTTGGGACAGGGTTTCAGCCCCAGCATTTT. This sequence encodes CASSVGTGFQPQHF.

Details on this clonotype: The missing conserved phenylalanine or tryptophan at the end of this CDR3 makes a read error likely. J is TRBJ2-2 and V is TRBV6-2 or TRBV6-3, with no clear D. V was shortened by 5 bases and J by 4 bases, with 20 bases between the two germline ends. This CDR3 spans 17 amino acids. Per germline, CDR1 MNHEY and CDR2 SVGEGT. The chain's CDR3 is CASSEAPAGTLTGELFI. The CDR3 bases are TGTGCCAGCAGTGAAGCGCCTGCAGGAACCCTCACCGGGGAGCTGTTTATT.

This clonotype was counted many times. This chain uses TRBV11-2 with TRBJ2-2, with 12 bases lining up with TRBD2. Unmatched junction bases numbered 7, after V lost 5 bases and J lost 6 bases. The CDR3 sequence is 16 residues long. Germline values: CDR1 SGHAT, CDR2 FQNNGV. Here the CDR3 reads CASSPGLAGRAGELFF. Written as DNA, the CDR3 is TGTGCCAGCAGCCCAGGACTAGCGGGACGGGCCGGGGAGCTGTTTTTT. Based on the CDR3 plus reference TRBV11-2 and TRBJ2-2, the full variable domain is EAGVAQSPRYKIIEKRQSVAFWCNPISGHATLYWYQQILGQGPKLLIQFQNNGVVDDSQLPKDRFSAERLKGVDSTLKIQPAKLEDSAVYLCASSPGLAGRAGELFFGEGSRLTVL.

With respect to this clonotype: The conserved phenylalanine or tryptophan normally closing the CDR3 is absent here, so this likely arose from a read error. The chain links TRBV6-5 to TRBJ2-1; no clear D gene. The germline V gene encodes CDR1 MNHEY and CDR2 SVGAGI. The V end lost 7 bases, the J end lost 7 bases, and 11 bases lay between the germline ends. The CDR3 contains 12 residues. The chain's CDR3 is CASTGFQNEQFC. DNA of the CDR3: TGTGCCAGCACCGGCTTCCAAAATGAGCAGTTCTGC.

J is TRBJ2-2 and V is TRBV7-9, with D maybe TRBD1 (6 bases). V was trimmed by 5 bases and J by 2 bases, leaving 12 bases between them. In germline, CDR1 is SEHNR, CDR2 FQNEAQ (reference sequence). The CDR3 covers 15 residues. The CDR3 bases are TGTGCCAGCAGCCCAGGGGCGGGCAACACCGGGGAGCTGTTTTTT. It codes for CASSPGAGNTGELFF.

A single count supports this clonotype. A read error may account for a junction end that differs from germline. The chain recombines TRBV11-2 with TRBJ2-1; no firm D call. CDR1 and CDR2 (germline): SGHAT, FQNNGV. CDR3 size: 16 residues. CDR3 nucleotide sequence: TGTGCCAGCAGCTTAGCCAGACGGAGCCTCTACGATGAGCAGTTTTTC. Translation: CASSLARRSLYDEQFF.

The rearrangement links TRBV4-2 to TRBJ2-5; TRBD2 matches 10 bases. This CDR3 has 16 amino acids. J lost 4 bases, V lost 4 bases, and 9 bases had no gene match. The germline V gene has CDR1 LGHNA and CDR2 YNFKEQ. CDR3 protein: CASSLGVAGGGETQYF. The DNA for the CDR3 is TGTGCCAGCAGCCTAGGAGTAGCGGGAGGAGGAGAGACCCAGTACTTC.

About this clonotype: One end of the junction is discordant with germline, which a read error may explain. The chain uses TRBV11-1 and TRBJ2-1; a possible D gene is TRBD2 (6 bases). From germline, CDR1 is SGHAT and CDR2 FQDESV (reference sequence). The CDR3 runs to 15 residues. This CDR3 is CASSLNGSSCNEQFF. CDR3 nucleotides: TGTGCCAGCAGTCTTAACGGGAGCTCCTGCAATGAGCAGTTCTTC.

The V and J genes are TRBV11-2 and TRBJ2-3, with 10 positions matching TRBD2. V shed 1 base, J shed 8 bases, and the junction held 9 bases outside the gene matches. Germline lookup yields CDR1 SGHAT and CDR2 FQNNGV. The length of the CDR3 is 16 residues. CDR3 sequence (DNA): TGTGCCAGCAGCTTAGCACTAGCGGGATTCATAGTTACGCAGTATTTT. It encodes CASSLALAGFIVTQYF.

This chain joins TRBV7-6 and TRBJ1-4; 12 bases agree with TRBD1. With V trimmed by 2 bases and J by 6 bases, 7 bases remained unmatched. The germline CDR1 and CDR2 sequences are SGHVS and FNYEAQ. CDR3 length: 17 residues. The CDR3 reads CASSLTGQGARDEKLFF. For the CDR3, the DNA is TGTGCCAGCAGCTTAACGGGACAGGGGGCGCGCGATGAAAAACTGTTTTTT.

As for this clonotype: The germline gene is not matched at one end of the junction; a read error may be the cause. This rearrangement joins TRBV10-3 to TRBJ1-2; TRBD1 matches at 7 bases. This CDR3 has 13 amino acids. CDR1 and CDR2 from the germline V gene are ENHRY and SYGVKD. CDR3 sequence (DNA): TGTGTCATCAGCACTGACAGGGATTATGGCAACACCTTC. The encoded protein is CVISTDRDYGNTF.

This rearrangement joins TRBV11-2 to TRBJ2-5, with unresolved D. The CDR3 sequence is 13 residues long. Germline V gene data show CDR1 as SGHAT and CDR2 as FQNNGV. DNA for the CDR3: TGTGCTGGCAGCTTATTTTTAGAAGAGACCCAGTACTTC. It translates to CAGSLFLEETQYF.

V usage is TRBV12-3 or TRBV12-4 and J usage is TRBJ2-7; D gene unclear. V was cut by 9 bases and J by 11 bases, with 23 bases left in between. CDR3 length: 13 residues. In nucleotides, the CDR3 is TGTGCCAGTAGTCCGCGACGGGCTACGAAAAAGTACTTC. Protein: CASSPRRATKKYF.

The chain joins TRBV20-1 to TRBJ2-1; TRBD2 is a possible D gene (5 bases). Germline CDR1 is DFQATT and CDR2 is SNEGSKA (reference sequence). The CDR3 contains 14 residues. The ends were cut back, 6 bases at V and 4 bases at J, with 16 bases in the middle. The CDR3 bases are TGCAGTGCCAGCCGGCGCGGGTCATACAATGAGCAGTTCTTC. This sequence encodes CSASRRGSYNEQFF.

Note on this clonotype: A much more abundant neighbour one base away suggests this may be a read error. CDR3 loop: CASSQEGLGGPRDTQYF. The CDR3 DNA is TGTGCCAGCAGCCAAGAGGGACTGGGAGGTCCCCGGGATACGCAGTATTTT. This chain uses TRBV4-2 with TRBJ2-3, with a possible D match to TRBD2 (6 bases). Between the trimmed V and J ends, which lost 0 bases and 6 bases, there was a span of 19 bases. The CDR3 runs to 17 residues. Per the germline V gene, CDR1 is LGHNA and CDR2 is YNFKEQ.

This chain connects TRBV11-2 to TRBJ1-1; D is undetermined. The ends were cut back, 9 bases at V and 5 bases at J, with 16 bases in the middle. This CDR3 has 13 residues. The V gene's germline CDR1 is SGHAT and CDR2 FQNNGV. CDR3 amino acids: CASSERLQTEAFF. The CDR3 nucleotides are TGTGCCAGTAGCGAGAGGCTTCAGACTGAAGCTTTCTTT.

Details on this clonotype: A read error may account for a junction end that differs from germline. This chain joins TRBV6-5 and TRBJ1-2; 9 bases fit TRBD1. CDR1 and CDR2 from the germline V gene are MNHEY and SVGAGI. This CDR3 contains 14 residues. The DNA of the CDR3 is TGTACCAGCAGCCGTGGACAGGGGAGCTATGGCTACACCTTC. It translates to CTSSRGQGSYGYTF.

Worth noting for this clonotype: The germline gene is not matched at one end of the junction; a read error may be the cause. V gene TRBV7-9 combines with J gene TRBJ2-5; D possibly corresponds to TRBD2 (6 bases). The CDR3 is made up of 16 amino acids. Germline V gene data show CDR1 as SEHNR and CDR2 as FQNEAQ (reference sequence). The CDR3 spells CASCLAVGEAQETQYF. The DNA of the CDR3 is TGTGCCAGCTGCTTAGCGGTGGGAGAGGCCCAAGAGACCCAGTACTTC. Drawing the rest from reference TRBV7-9 and TRBJ2-5, the complete variable domain is DTGVSQNPRHKITKRGQNVTFRCDPISEHNRLYWYRQTLGQGPEFLTYFQNEAQLEKSRLLSDRFSAERPKGSFSTLEIQRTEQGDSAMYLCASCLAVGEAQETQYFGPGTRLLVL.